This T cell receptor (beta chain) was found in a study of radiotherapy plus CTLA-4 blockade in lung cancer (dated by TCRdb to the late 2010s). Concerning the study at large: Objective responses occurred in roughly 20% of enrolled patients, and around 30% achieved disease control. Results and caveats for the whole study, not just this receptor: The strongest predictors of response were reported to be early dynamic shifts in blood T cell clones along with a rise in serum interferon-beta following radiation. TCR clones derived from tumors expanded in peripheral blood after treatment with radiotherapy and ipilimumab.

From cysteine to phenylalanine, the CDR3 is 16 amino acids long. Of the read, only the CDR3 DNA is kept; its 48 bases are in frame from base 1. Via the germline V gene, CDR1 is SNHLY and CDR2 FYNNEI. The V end gives up 5 bases and the J end 0 bases, leaving 9 bases in the junction not matched to a gene. Library preparation employed the immunoSEQ multiplex PCR assay. TCRdb carries this immuneACCESS record with in-frame sequences only. Its versions omit some clonotypes, under half of them owing to an unresolved V gene in the studies checked, with the rest unexplained. Here the sample has more than 95,000 clones; 65% to 75% occur a single time. Approximately 3% of the sample rests with the top ten. Regarding this clone: There is no known antigen for this receptor. Nothing much larger sits one base from this clone, and base qualities are not available.

The study evaluated CTLA-4 blockade (ipilimumab) given together with focal radiation therapy in patients who had chemo-refractory metastatic non-small-cell lung cancer. The chain is assembled from TRBV2 and TRBJ1-1; the central 7 bases match TRBD1. The receptor was isolated from a human donor with non-small cell lung cancer who had a partial response to radiotherapy plus ipilimumab. Some clones in this sample may be carry-over from other donors' samples. The source material was peripheral blood, sampled from a patient treated with radiotherapy plus ipilimumab. The CDR3 reads as follows: CASSKLWGQLNTEAFF. The base sequence is TGTGCCAGCAGTAAACTGTGGGGACAGTTGAACACTGAAGCTTTCTTT.